Listed here are 14 T cell receptor beta chains from one sample, sequenced in a study of T-cell memory formation after mild COVID-19. TCRdb reprocessed the 5' RACE reads with MiXCR, giving one entry per CDR3 protein. The sample yields about 350,000 distinct CDR3 sequences, approximately 14% seen once. The sequenced material came from PBMCs or a T cell subset sorted from them (not recorded which). The receptors were gathered from a young man who had mild COVID-19 (a few samples of this study predate the infection). Cell type and time point are not known.

In DNA form, the CDR3 reads TGTGCCAGCAGCTTAGGGCGGACGGCCTACAATGAGCAGTTCTTC. It specifies CASSLGRTAYNEQFF. The chain has TRBV7-9 and TRBJ2-1; D is unresolved. CDR3 size: 15 residues. Germline V CDR1 and CDR2: SEHNR, FQNEAQ (reference sequence). The ends were cut back, 1 base at V and 2 bases at J, with 9 bases in the middle.

A few counts support this clonotype. This sequence joins TRBV6-6 and TRBJ1-5; the D gene is possibly TRBD1 (5 bases). With 7 bases removed from V and 0 bases from J, the gap between germline ends came to 10 bases. The germline V gene encodes CDR1 MNHNY and CDR2 SVGAGI (reference sequence). The length of the CDR3 is 14 residues. CDR3 amino acids: CASTRQNSNQPQHF. CDR3 nucleotide sequence: TGTGCCAGCACTAGACAGAATAGCAATCAGCCCCAGCATTTT.

This clonotype has a handful of counts. This chain joins TRBV10-3 and TRBJ1-6, with unresolved D. Germline CDR1 ENHRY, CDR2 SYGVKD. V was pared by 6 bases and J by 9 bases, with 12 bases between. This CDR3 is built from 13 residues. In DNA form, the CDR3 reads TGTGCCATCAGGGGCGAGGACGGTTCACCCCTCCACTTT. Residues: CAIRGEDGSPLHF.

There are a few counts of this clonotype. The gene calls are TRBV12-3 or TRBV12-4 and TRBJ1-2, with 8 bases that match TRBD1. The CDR3 is made up of 13 amino acids. The J segment lost 8 bases and the V segment lost 5 bases, leaving 7 bases of the junction unmatched. The CDR3 nucleotides are TGTGCCAGCAGTAACGGACAGGGATGGGGCTACACCTTC. This sequence encodes CASSNGQGWGYTF.

This clonotype has just a few counts. This chain connects TRBV12-3 or TRBV12-4 to TRBJ2-7; D perhaps matches TRBD2 (5 bases). The germline V and J ends were trimmed by 4 bases and 0 bases, with 10 bases remaining between them. The CDR3 consists of 14 residues. Here the CDR3 DNA reads TGTGCCAGCAGTTCCTCCACTAGCTCCTACGAGCAGTACGTC. It is translated as CASSSSTSSYEQYV.

The chain links TRBV4-2 to TRBJ2-1; either TRBD1 or TRBD2 may supply D (6 bases each). Germline CDR1 reads LGHNA; CDR2 reads YNFKEQ. Trimming stripped 4 bases from V and 7 bases from J, with 11 bases between. This CDR3 spans 13 amino acids. CDR3 sequence: CASSPEGGNEQFF. CDR3 DNA sequence: TGTGCCAGCAGCCCTGAGGGGGGAAATGAGCAGTTCTTC.

Only a few counts were recorded for this clonotype. The rearrangement links TRBV3-1 to TRBJ2-1; 9 nucleotides line up with TRBD1. Germline V lookup: CDR1 LGHDT, CDR2 YNNKEL (reference sequence). The CDR3 covers 13 residues. With V trimmed by 6 bases and J by 8 bases, 5 bases remained unmatched. The CDR3 nucleotides are TGTGCCAGCAGTACAGGGGGCCGTGATGAGCAGTTCTTC. Protein product: CASSTGGRDEQFF.

CDR3 in amino acids: CASSFPGQASETQYF. The CDR3, as DNA: TGTGCCAGCAGCTTCCCGGGACAGGCGTCCGAGACCCAGTACTTC. V and J are TRBV7-9 and TRBJ2-5; 8 nucleotides agree with TRBD1. The CDR3 extends over 15 amino acids. V lost 3 bases to trimming and J lost 5 bases; unmatched junction nucleotides: 8. Per the germline V gene, CDR1 is SEHNR and CDR2 is FQNEAQ (reference sequence). Supplemented by reference TRBV7-9 and TRBJ2-5, the full variable domain reads DTGVSQNPRHKITKRGQNVTFRCDPISEHNRLYWYRQTLGQGPEFLTYFQNEAQLEKSRLLSDRFSAERPKGSFSTLEIQRTEQGDSAMYLCASSFPGQASETQYFGPGTRLLVL.

The chain carries TRBV3-1 and TRBJ2-7, with D maybe TRBD1 (6 bases). Germline CDR1 LGHDT, CDR2 YNNKEL (reference sequence). Trimming shortened V by 5 bases and J by 0 bases, and 20 bases separated the two germline ends. The CDR3 totals 17 residues. Here the CDR3 reads CASSEVAGTFASYEQYF. Written as DNA, the CDR3 is TGTGCCAGCAGCGAAGTAGCCGGGACATTCGCCTCCTACGAGCAGTACTTC.

This clonotype was found a few times. V usage is TRBV20-1 and J usage is TRBJ2-1; TRBD2 is a possible D gene (5 bases). V lost 3 bases and J lost 9, with 15 bases in between. The CDR3 length is 13 residues. Germline V gene data show CDR1 as DFQATT and CDR2 as SNEGSKA (reference sequence). CDR3 sequence reads: CSASSGSPSEQFF. Written as DNA, the CDR3 is TGCAGTGCTAGTTCGGGGAGCCCTAGTGAGCAGTTCTTC.

The chain combines TRBV4-1 with TRBJ2-1; D may match TRBD1 or TRBD2 (5 bases each). V shed 4 bases and J shed 5 bases, with 15 bases lying between them. The length of the CDR3 is 15 residues. Germline CDR1 MGHRA, CDR2 YSYEKL. CDR3 sequence reads: CASSPHPGLDNEQFF. CDR3 DNA sequence: TGCGCCAGCAGCCCTCACCCGGGGCTCGACAATGAGCAGTTCTTC.

This clonotype was picked up one time. The V and J genes are TRBV4-3 and TRBJ1-6; D uncertain. Germline V gives CDR1 LGHNA, CDR2 YSLEER. The CDR3 has 14 amino acids. Trimming removed 4 bases at V and 7 bases at J, with 11 bases between. The DNA of the CDR3 is TGCGCCAGCAGCCCGCGGCAGGCCAATTCACCCCTCCACTTT. Its translation: CASSPRQANSPLHF.

The chain has TRBV9 and TRBJ2-3, with a possible D match to TRBD1 (6 bases). Germline loops: CDR1 SGDLS, CDR2 YYNGEE. V lost 3 bases and J 1 base, leaving 12 bases between the germline ends. The CDR3 is 15 residues long. The CDR3 sequence is CASSENYRGTDTQYF. CDR3 in DNA: TGTGCCAGCAGCGAGAACTACAGGGGCACAGATACGCAGTATTTT.

The table lists this clonotype with a few counts. This chain uses TRBV4-1 with TRBJ1-1, with a possible D match to TRBD1 (6 bases). Germline V gives CDR1 MGHRA, CDR2 YSYEKL. V was cut by 0 bases and J by 1 base, with 12 bases left in between. The CDR3 is made up of 16 amino acids. The CDR3 loop reads CASSQEQGQGNTEAFF. The DNA of the CDR3 is TGCGCCAGCAGCCAAGAACAGGGTCAGGGGAACACTGAAGCTTTCTTT.